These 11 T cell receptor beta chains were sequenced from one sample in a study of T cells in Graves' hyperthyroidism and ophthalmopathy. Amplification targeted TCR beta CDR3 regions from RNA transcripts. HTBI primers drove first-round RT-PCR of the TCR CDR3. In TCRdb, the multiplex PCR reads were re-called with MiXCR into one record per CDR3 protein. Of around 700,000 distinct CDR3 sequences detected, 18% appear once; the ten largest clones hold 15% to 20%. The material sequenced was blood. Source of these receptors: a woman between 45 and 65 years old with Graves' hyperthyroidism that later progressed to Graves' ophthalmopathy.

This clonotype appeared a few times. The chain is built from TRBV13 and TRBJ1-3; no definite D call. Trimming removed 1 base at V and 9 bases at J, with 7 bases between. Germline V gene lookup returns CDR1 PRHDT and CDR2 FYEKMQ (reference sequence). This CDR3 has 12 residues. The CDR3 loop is CASSLDGVTIYF. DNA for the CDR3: TGTGCCAGCAGCTTAGATGGTGTCACCATATATTTT.

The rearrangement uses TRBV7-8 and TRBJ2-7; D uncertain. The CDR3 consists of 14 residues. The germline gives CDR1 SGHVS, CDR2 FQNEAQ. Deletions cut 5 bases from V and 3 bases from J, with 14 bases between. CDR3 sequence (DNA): TGTGCCAGCAGCCCCCAGAGTTCCCGCTACGAGCAGTACTTC. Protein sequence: CASSPQSSRYEQYF.

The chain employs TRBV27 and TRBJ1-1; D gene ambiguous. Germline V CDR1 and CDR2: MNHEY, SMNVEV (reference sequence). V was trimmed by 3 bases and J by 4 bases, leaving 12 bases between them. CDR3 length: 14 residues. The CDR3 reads CASSFRFLSTEAFF. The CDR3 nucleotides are TGTGCCAGCAGTTTTAGGTTTCTTAGCACTGAAGCTTTCTTT.

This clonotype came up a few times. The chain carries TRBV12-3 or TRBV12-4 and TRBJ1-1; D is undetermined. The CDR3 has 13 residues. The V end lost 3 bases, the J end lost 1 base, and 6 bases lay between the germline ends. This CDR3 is CASSFDENTEAFF. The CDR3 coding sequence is TGTGCCAGCAGTTTTGACGAGAACACTGAAGCTTTCTTT.

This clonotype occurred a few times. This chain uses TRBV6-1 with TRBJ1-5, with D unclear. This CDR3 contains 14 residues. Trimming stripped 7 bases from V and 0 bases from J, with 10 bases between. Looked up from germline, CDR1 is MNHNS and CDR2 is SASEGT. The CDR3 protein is CASMMVYSNQPQHF. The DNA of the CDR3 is TGTGCCAGCATGATGGTCTATAGCAATCAGCCCCAGCATTTT.

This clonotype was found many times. CDR3 amino acids: CASRLGLDPSYNEQFF. The CDR3 nucleotides read TGTGCCAGCAGACTGGGACTAGATCCCTCCTACAATGAGCAGTTCTTC. The gene calls are TRBV12-3 or TRBV12-4 and TRBJ2-1; TRBD2 matches 8 bases. CDR3 length: 16 residues. J was trimmed by 0 bases and V by 6 bases; bases with no gene match: 7.

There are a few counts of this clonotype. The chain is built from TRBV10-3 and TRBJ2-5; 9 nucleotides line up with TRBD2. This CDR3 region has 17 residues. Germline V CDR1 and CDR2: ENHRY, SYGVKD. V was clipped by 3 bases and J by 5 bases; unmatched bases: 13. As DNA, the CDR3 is TGTGCCATCAGTGACCTTGGGCGGGGGGGCTTCACCGAGACCCAGTACTTC. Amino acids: CAISDLGRGGFTETQYF.

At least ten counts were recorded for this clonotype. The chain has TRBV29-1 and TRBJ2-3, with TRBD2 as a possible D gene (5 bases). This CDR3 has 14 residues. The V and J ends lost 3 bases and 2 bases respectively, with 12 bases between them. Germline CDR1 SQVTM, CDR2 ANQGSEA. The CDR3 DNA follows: TGCAGCGTTGATTCGAGCGGTACCACAGATACGCAGTATTTT. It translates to CSVDSSGTTDTQYF.

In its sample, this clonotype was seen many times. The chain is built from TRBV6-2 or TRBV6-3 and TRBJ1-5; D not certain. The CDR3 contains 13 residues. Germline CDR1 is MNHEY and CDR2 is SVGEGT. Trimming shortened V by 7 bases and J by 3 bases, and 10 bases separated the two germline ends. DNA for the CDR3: TGTGCCAGCAACAAGGACCACAATCAGCCCCAGCATTTT. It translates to CASNKDHNQPQHF.

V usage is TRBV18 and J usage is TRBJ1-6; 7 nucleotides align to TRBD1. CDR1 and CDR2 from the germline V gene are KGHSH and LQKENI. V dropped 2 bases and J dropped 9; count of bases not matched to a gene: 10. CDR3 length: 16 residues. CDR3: CASSPKGATGGSPLHF. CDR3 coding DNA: TGTGCCAGCTCACCAAAGGGGGCGACGGGGGGTTCACCCCTCCACTTT.

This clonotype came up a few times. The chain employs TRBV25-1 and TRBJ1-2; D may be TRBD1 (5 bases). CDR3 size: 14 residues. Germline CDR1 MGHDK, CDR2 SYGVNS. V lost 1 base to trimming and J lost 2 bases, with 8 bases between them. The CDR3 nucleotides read TGTGCCAGCAGTGAATTAGGGGAGAACTATGGCTACACCTTC. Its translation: CASSELGENYGYTF.